This T cell receptor beta chain was retrieved from a study of T-cell memory formation after mild COVID-19. Germline assignment: CDR1 SGDLS and CDR2 YYNGEE. This CDR3 has 15 residues. J lost 6 bases, V lost 0 bases, and 9 bases had no gene match. After 5'RACE with constant-segment primers, TCR alpha and TCR beta cDNA libraries carrying sample barcodes and UMIs were obtained. TCRdb used MiXCR to reprocess the 5' RACE reads, holding one entry per CDR3 protein. The sample holds about 620,000 distinct CDR3 sequences, approximately 18% seen once. In its sample, this clonotype was seen a few times. The receptor comes from an adult woman who had mild COVID-19 (a few samples of this study predate the infection). Cell type and time point are not known. Sequencing was carried out using PBMCs or a T cell subset sorted from them (not recorded which). The chain employs TRBV9 and TRBJ2-7; 7 bases fit TRBD1. DNA for the CDR3: TGTGCCAGCAGCGTAGAAGTGACAGGGCTTCCCGAGCAGTACTTC. The encoded protein is CASSVEVTGLPEQYF.